This entry concerns a single T cell receptor (beta chain). Antigen unknown. The sample originates from a study of T cells in Graves' hyperthyroidism and ophthalmopathy. Study-wide findings and caveats: Most expanded thyroid clonotypes above 0.001 recurred in blood. Prediction of ophthalmopathy progression came a median around 6 months pre-onset.

Amplification of TCR beta CDR3 regions was performed using RNA transcripts as template. Initially, a first-round RT-PCR of the TCR CDR3 employed the HTBI primer set. TCRdb independently ran MiXCR on the multiplex PCR reads; one entry per CDR3 protein. The sample shows 470,000 or so distinct CDR3 sequences, less than 25% of them seen only once. Material for sequencing was blood. The source of this sequence is a man in his late teens or twenties with Graves' hyperthyroidism.

The chain's CDR3 is CASIENTGELFF. As DNA, the CDR3 is TGTGCCAGTATTGAAAACACCGGGGAGCTGTTTTTT. V and J are TRBV19 and TRBJ2-2; no clear D gene. V lost 7 bases, J lost 2 bases, and 5 bases lay in between. CDR1 and CDR2 from the germline V gene are LNHDA and SQIVND (reference sequence). CDR3 size: 12 residues.